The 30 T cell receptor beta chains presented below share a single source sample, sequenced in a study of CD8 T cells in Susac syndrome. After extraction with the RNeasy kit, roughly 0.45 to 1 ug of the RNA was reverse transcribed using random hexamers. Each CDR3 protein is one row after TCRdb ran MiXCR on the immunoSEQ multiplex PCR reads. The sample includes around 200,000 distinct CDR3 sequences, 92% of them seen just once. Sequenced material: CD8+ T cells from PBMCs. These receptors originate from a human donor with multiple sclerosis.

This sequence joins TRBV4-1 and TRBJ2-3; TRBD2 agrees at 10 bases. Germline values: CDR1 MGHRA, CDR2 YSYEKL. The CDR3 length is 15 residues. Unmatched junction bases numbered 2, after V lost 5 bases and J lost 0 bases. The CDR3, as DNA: TGCGCCAGCAGCGAACTAGCGGGGAGCACAGATACGCAGTATTTT. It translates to CASSELAGSTDTQYF.

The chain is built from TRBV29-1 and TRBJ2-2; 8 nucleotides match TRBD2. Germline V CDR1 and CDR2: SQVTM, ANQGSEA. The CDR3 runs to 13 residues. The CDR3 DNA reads TGCAGTACTAGCGGAAGGAACACCGGGGAGCTGTTTTTT. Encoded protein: CSTSGRNTGELFF.

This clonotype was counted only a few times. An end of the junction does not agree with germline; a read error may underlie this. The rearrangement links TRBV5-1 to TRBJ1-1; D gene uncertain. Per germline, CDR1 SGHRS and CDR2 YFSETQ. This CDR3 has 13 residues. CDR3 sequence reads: CASDRADDTEAFF. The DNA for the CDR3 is TGCGCCAGCGACCGGGCCGACGACACTGAAGCTTTTTTT.

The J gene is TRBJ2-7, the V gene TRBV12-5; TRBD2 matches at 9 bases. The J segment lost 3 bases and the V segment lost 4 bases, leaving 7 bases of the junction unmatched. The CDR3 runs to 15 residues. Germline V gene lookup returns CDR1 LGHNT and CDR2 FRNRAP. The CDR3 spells CASGYETSGFYEQYF. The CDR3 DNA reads TGTGCTAGTGGTTACGAGACTAGCGGTTTCTACGAGCAGTACTTC.

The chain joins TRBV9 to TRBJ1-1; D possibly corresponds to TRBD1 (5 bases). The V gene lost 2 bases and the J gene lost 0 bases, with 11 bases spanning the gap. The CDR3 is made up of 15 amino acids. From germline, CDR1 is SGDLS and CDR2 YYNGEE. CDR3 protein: CASSVGDRLNTEAFF. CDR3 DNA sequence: TGTGCCAGCAGCGTCGGGGACCGCTTGAACACTGAAGCTTTCTTT.

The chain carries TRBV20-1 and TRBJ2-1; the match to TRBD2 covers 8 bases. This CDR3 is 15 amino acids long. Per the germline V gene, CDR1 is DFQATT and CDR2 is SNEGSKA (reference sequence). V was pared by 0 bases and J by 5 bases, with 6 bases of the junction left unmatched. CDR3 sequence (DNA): TGCAGTGCTAGAGACCCAGCGGGGGACCACAATGAGCAGTTCTTC. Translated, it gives CSARDPAGDHNEQFF.

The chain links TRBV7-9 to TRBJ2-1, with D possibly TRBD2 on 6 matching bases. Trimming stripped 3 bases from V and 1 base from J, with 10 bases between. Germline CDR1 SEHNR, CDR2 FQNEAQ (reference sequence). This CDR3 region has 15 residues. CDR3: CASSFSGTSYNEQFF. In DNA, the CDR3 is TGTGCCAGCAGCTTTTCAGGGACTTCCTACAATGAGCAGTTCTTC.

CDR3 in amino acids: CASSWFSRDRGHNEQFF. Here the CDR3 DNA reads TGTGCCAGCAGCTGGTTTTCCCGGGACAGGGGGCACAATGAGCAGTTCTTC. The chain combines TRBV7-9 with TRBJ2-1; TRBD1 matches 12 bases. From germline, CDR1 is SEHNR and CDR2 FQNEAQ (reference sequence). V lost 4 bases to trimming and J lost 5 bases; unmatched junction nucleotides: 9. The CDR3 has 17 amino acids. The full variable domain, completed using reference TRBV7-9 and TRBJ2-1, is DTGVSQNPRHKITKRGQNVTFRCDPISEHNRLYWYRQTLGQGPEFLTYFQNEAQLEKSRLLSDRFSAERPKGSFSTLEIQRTEQGDSAMYLCASSWFSRDRGHNEQFFGPGTRLTVL.

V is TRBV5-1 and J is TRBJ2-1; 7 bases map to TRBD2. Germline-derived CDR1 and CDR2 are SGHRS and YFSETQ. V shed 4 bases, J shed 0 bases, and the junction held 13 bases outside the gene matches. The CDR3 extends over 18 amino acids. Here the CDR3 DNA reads TGCGCCAGCAGCCTCGGGGGTAGCGGGCAGAGCTCCTACAATGAGCAGTTCTTC. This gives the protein CASSLGGSGQSSYNEQFF.

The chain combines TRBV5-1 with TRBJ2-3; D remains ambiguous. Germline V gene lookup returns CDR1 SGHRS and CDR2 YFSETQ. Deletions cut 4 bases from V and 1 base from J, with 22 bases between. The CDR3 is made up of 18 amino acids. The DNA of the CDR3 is TGCGCCAGCAGCCCACCCGACGCGCGGACCACCCGCACAGATACGCAGTATTTT. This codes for CASSPPDARTTRTDTQYF.

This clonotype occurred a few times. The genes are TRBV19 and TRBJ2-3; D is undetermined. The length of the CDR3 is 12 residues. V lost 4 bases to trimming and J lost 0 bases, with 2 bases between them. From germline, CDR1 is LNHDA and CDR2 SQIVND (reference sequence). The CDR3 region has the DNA TGTGCCAGTAGTAGAAGCACAGATACGCAGTATTTT. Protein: CASSRSTDTQYF.

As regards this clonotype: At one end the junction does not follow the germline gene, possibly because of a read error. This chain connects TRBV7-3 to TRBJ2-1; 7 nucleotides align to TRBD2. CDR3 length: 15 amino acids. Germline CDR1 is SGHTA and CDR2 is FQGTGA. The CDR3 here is CASSFGGSSFNEQFF. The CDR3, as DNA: TGTGCCAGCAGCTTTGGCGGGAGTTCCTTCAATGAGCAGTTCTTC. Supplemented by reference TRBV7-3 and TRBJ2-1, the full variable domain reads GAGVSQTPSNKVTEKGKYVELRCDPISGHTALYWYRQSLGQGPEFLIYFQGTGAADDSGLPNDRFFAVRPEGSVSTLKIQRTERGDSAVYLCASSFGGSSFNEQFFGPGTRLTVL.

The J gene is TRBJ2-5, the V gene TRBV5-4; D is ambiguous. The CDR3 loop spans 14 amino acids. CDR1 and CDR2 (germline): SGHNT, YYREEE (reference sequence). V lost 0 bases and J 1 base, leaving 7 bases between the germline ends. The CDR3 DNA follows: TGTGCCAGCAGCTTGGGTTACACCCAAGAGACCCAGTACTTC. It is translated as CASSLGYTQETQYF.

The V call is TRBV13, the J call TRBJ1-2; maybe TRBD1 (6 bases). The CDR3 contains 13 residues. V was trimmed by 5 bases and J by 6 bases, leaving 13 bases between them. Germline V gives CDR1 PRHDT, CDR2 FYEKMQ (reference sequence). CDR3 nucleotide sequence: TGTGCCAGCAGCCGACAGGCGGCTGATGGCTACACCTTC. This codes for CASSRQAADGYTF. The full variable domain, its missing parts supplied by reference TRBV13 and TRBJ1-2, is AAGVIQSPRHLIKEKRETATLKCYPIPRHDTVYWYQQGPGQDPQFLISFYEKMQSDKGSIPDRFSAQQFSDYHSELNMSSLELGDSALYFCASSRQAADGYTFGSGTRLTVV.

CDR3 DNA: TGTGCCAGCAGCTCCCCCGGACAGGGGTATGGGCTAGGGGCTACTGAAGCTTTCTTT. This gives the protein CASSSPGQGYGLGATEAFF. This sequence joins TRBV7-9 and TRBJ1-1, with 9 bases aligning to TRBD1. Germline-derived CDR1 and CDR2 are SEHNR and FQNEAQ (reference sequence). CDR3 size: 19 residues. Losses at the gene ends were 4 bases for V and 5 bases for J; bases not matched to a gene: 20.

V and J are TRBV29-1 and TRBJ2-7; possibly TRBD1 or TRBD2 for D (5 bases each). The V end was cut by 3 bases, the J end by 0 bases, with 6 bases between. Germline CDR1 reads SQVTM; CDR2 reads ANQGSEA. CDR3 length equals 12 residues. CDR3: CSVEGDSYEQYF. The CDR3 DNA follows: TGCAGCGTTGAGGGGGACTCCTACGAGCAGTACTTC.

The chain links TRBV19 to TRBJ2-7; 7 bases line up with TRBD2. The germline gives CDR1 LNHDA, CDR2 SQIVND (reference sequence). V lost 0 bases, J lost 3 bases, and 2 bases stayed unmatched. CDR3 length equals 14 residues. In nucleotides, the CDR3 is TGTGCCAGTAGTATAGAACGGACTAGCTACGAGCAGTACTTC. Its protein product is CASSIERTSYEQYF.

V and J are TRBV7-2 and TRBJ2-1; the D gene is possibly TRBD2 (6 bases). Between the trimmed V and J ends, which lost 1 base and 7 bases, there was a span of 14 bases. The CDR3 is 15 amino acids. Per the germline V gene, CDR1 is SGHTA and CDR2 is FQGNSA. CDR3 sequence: CASSLEGGGGNEQFF. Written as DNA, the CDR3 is TGTGCCAGCAGCTTAGAGGGAGGCGGTGGGAATGAGCAGTTCTTC.

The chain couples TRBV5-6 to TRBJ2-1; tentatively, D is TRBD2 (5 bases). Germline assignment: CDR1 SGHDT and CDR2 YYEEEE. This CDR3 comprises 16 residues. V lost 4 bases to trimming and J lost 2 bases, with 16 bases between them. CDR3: CASSPQTGRAYNEQFF. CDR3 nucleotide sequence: TGTGCCAGCAGCCCCCAGACGGGAAGGGCCTACAATGAGCAGTTCTTC. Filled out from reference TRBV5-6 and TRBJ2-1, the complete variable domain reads DAGVTQSPTHLIKTRGQQVTLRCSPKSGHDTVSWYQQALGQGPQFIFQYYEEEERQRGNFPDRFSGHQFPNYSSELNVNALLLGDSALYLCASSPQTGRAYNEQFFGPGTRLTVL.

CDR3 DNA: TGTGCCAGCAGTGAAGCGAGATCCCGCACAGATACGCAGTATTTT. Translation gives CASSEARSRTDTQYF. The gene calls are TRBV2 and TRBJ2-3; D is unclear. The CDR3 runs to 15 residues. Trimming removed 0 bases from V and 1 base from J, with 8 bases in between. The germline V gene has CDR1 SNHLY and CDR2 FYNNEI.

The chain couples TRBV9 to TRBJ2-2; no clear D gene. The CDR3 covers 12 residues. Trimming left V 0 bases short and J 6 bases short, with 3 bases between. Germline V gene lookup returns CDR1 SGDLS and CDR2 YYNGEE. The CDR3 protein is CASSVDSGELFF. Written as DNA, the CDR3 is TGTGCCAGCAGCGTAGATTCCGGGGAGCTGTTTTTT.

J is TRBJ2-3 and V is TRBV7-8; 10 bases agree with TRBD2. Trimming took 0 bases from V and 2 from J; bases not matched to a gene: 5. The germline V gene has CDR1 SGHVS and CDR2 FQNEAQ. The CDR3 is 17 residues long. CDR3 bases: TGTGCCAGCAGCTTAGCCATTCTAGCGGGGGACACAGATACGCAGTATTTT. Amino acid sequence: CASSLAILAGDTDTQYF.

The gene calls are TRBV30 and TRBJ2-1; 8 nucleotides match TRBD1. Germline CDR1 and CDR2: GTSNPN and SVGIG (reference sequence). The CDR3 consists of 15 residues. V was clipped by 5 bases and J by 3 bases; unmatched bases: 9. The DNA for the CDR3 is TGTGCCTGGCTAGCCGGGACAGGAATCTACAATGAGCAGTTCTTC. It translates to CAWLAGTGIYNEQFF. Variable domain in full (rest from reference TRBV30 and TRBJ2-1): SQTIHQWPATLVQPVGSPLSLECTVEGTSNPNLYWYRQAAGRGLQLLFYSVGIGQISSEVPQNLSASRPQDRQFILSSKKLLLSDSGFYLCAWLAGTGIYNEQFFGPGTRLTVL.

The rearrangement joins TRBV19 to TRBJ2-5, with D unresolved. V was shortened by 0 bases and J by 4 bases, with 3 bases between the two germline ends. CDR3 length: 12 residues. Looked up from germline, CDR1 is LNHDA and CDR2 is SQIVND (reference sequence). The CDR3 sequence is CASSIDSETQYF. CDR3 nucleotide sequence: TGTGCCAGTAGTATAGACTCAGAGACCCAGTACTTC.

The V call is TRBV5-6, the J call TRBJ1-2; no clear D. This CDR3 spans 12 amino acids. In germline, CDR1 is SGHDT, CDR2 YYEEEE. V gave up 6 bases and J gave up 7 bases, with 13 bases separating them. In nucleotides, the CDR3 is TGTGCCAGCACCCGCGGGCGCCGTGGCTACACCTTC. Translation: CASTRGRRGYTF. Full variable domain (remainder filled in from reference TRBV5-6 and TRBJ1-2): DAGVTQSPTHLIKTRGQQVTLRCSPKSGHDTVSWYQQALGQGPQFIFQYYEEEERQRGNFPDRFSGHQFPNYSSELNVNALLLGDSALYLCASTRGRRGYTFGSGTRLTVV.

CDR3 in amino acids: CASSFYPGDQPQHF. The DNA of the CDR3 is TGTGCCAGCAGTTTTTACCCGGGGGATCAGCCCCAGCATTTT. This chain links TRBV27 with TRBJ1-5, with a tentative D call TRBD1 (5 bases). V was trimmed by 3 bases and J by 5 bases, leaving 11 bases between them. This CDR3 has 14 residues. Germline V gives CDR1 MNHEY, CDR2 SMNVEV (reference sequence).

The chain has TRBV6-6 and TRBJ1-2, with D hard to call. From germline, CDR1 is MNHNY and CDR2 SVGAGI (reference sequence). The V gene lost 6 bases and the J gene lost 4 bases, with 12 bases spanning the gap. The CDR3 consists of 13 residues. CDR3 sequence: CASSNSPGYGYTF. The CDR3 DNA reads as TGTGCCAGCAGCAACAGCCCTGGCTATGGCTACACCTTC.

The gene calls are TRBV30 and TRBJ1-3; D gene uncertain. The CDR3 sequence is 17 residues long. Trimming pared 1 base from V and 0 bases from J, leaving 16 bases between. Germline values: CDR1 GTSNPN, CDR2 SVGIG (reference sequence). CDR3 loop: CAWSGWPGRTSGNTIYF. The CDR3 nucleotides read TGTGCCTGGAGTGGATGGCCGGGCCGGACCTCTGGAAACACCATATATTTT.

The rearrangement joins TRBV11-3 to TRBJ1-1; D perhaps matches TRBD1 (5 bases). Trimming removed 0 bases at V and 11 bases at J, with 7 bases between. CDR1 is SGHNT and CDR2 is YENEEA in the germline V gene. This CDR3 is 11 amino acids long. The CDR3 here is CASSLDRVAFF. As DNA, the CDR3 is TGTGCCAGCAGCTTAGACAGGGTTGCTTTCTTT.

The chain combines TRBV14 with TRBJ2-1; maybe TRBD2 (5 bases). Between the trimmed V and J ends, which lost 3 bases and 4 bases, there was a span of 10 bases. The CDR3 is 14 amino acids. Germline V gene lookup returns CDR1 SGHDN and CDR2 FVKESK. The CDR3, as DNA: TGTGCCAGCAGCCATTGGGAGCATTACAATGAGCAGTTCTTC. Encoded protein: CASSHWEHYNEQFF.